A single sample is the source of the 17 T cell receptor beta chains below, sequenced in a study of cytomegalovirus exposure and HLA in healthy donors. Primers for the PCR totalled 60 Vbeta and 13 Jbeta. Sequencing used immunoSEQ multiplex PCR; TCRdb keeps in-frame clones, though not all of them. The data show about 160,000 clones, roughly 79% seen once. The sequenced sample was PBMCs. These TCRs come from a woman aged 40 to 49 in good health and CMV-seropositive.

The CDR3 region is CASSLEATGAGTEAFF. The CDR3 DNA is TGCGCCAGCAGCTTGGAAGCGACAGGGGCGGGAACTGAAGCTTTCTTT. This rearrangement joins TRBV5-1 to TRBJ1-1; the match to TRBD1 covers 8 bases. The V segment lost 0 bases and the J segment 5 bases; nucleotides outside the gene matches: 9. The CDR3 has 16 residues. Germline CDR1 SGHRS, CDR2 YFSETQ. The variable domain in full, completed from reference TRBV5-1 and TRBJ1-1, reads KAGVTQTPRYLIKTRGQQVTLSCSPISGHRSVSWYQQTPGQGLQFLFEYFSETQRNKGNFPGRFSGRQFSNSRSEMNVSTLELGDSALYLCASSLEATGAGTEAFFGQGTRLTVV.

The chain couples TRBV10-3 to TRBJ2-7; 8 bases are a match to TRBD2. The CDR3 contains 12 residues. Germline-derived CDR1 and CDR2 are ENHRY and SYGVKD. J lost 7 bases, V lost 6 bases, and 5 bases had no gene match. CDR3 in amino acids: CAIRVPGGEQYF. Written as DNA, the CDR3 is TGTGCCATCAGAGTCCCGGGGGGGGAGCAGTACTTC.

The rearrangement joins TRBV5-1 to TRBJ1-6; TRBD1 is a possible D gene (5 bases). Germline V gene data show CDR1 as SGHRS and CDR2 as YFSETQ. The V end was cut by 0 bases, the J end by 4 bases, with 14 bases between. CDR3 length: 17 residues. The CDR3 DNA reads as TGCGCCAGCAGCTTGGGGGAGGGGAGCTCGTATAATTCACCCCTCCACTTT. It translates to CASSLGEGSSYNSPLHF.

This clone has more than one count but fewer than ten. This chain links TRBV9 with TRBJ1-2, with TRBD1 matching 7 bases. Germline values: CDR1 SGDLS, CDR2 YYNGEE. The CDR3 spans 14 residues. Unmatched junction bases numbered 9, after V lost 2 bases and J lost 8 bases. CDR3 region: CASSVSDRAGGYTF. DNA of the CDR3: TGTGCCAGCAGCGTTTCCGACAGGGCTGGGGGCTACACCTTC.

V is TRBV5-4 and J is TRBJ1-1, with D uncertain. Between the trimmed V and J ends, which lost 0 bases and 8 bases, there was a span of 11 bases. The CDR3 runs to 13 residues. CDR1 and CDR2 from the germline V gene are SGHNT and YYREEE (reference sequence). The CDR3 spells CASSLDSWREAFF. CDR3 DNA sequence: TGTGCCAGCAGCTTGGATAGCTGGCGAGAAGCTTTCTTT.

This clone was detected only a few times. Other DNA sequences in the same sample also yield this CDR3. The CDR3 coding sequence is TGTGCCAGTAGTATAGATCTCAGCACAGATACGCAGTATTTT. Translation gives CASSIDLSTDTQYF. The V gene is TRBV19, the J gene TRBJ2-3; D not certain. Germline values: CDR1 LNHDA, CDR2 SQIVND (reference sequence). V was pared by 0 bases and J by 0 bases, with 4 bases between. This CDR3 comprises 14 residues.

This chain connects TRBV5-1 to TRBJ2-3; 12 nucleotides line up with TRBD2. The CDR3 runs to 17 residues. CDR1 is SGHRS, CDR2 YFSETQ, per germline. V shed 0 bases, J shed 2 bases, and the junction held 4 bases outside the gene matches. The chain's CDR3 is CASSLGTSGVPTDTQYF. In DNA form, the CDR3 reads TGCGCCAGCAGCTTGGGGACTAGCGGGGTCCCCACAGATACGCAGTATTTT.

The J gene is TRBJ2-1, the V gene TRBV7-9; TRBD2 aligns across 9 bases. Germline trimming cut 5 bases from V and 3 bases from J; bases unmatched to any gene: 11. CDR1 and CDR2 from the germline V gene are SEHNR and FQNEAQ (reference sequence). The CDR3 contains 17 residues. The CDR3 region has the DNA TGTGCCAGCAGCCCCCCTATCCGACTAGCGGTCTACAATGAGCAGTTCTTC. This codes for CASSPPIRLAVYNEQFF.

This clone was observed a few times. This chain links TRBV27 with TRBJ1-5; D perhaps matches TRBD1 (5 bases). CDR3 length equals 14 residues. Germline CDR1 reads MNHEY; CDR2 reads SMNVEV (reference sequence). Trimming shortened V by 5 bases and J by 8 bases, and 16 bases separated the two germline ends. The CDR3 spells CASSPQGAVEPQHF. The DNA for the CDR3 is TGTGCCAGCAGTCCCCAGGGTGCCGTCGAGCCCCAGCATTTT.

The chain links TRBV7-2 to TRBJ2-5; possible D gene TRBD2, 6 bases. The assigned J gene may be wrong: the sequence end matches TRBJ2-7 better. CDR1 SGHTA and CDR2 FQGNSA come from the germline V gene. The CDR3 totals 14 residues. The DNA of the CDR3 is TGTGCCAGCAGCTTGTACGGGAGAGGTTACGAGCAGTACTTC. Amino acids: CASSLYGRGYEQYF.

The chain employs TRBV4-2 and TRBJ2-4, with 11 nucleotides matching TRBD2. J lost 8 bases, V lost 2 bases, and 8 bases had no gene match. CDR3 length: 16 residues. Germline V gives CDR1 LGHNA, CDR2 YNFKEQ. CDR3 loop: CASSQPVAGGLDIQYF. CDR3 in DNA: TGTGCCAGCAGCCAACCCGTAGCGGGGGGGCTTGACATTCAGTACTTC.

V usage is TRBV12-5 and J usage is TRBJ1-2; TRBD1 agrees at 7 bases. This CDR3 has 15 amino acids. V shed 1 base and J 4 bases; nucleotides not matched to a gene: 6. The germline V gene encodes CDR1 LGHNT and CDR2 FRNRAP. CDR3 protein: CASGLEGGGGYGYTF. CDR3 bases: TGTGCTAGTGGTTTGGAAGGGGGCGGTGGCTATGGCTACACCTTC.

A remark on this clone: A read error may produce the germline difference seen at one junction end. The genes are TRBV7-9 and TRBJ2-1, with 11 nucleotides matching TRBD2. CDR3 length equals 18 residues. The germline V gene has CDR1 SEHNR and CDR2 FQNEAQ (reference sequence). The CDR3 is CSSSLTTLAGGTINEQFF. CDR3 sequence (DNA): TGTTCCAGCAGCTTAACTACCTTAGCGGGGGGGACTATCAATGAGCAGTTCTTC. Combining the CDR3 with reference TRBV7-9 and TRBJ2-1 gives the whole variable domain DTGVSQNPRHKITKRGQNVTFRCDPISEHNRLYWYRQTLGQGPEFLTYFQNEAQLEKSRLLSDRFSAERPKGSFSTLEIQRTEQGDSAMYLCSSSLTTLAGGTINEQFFGPGTRLTVL.

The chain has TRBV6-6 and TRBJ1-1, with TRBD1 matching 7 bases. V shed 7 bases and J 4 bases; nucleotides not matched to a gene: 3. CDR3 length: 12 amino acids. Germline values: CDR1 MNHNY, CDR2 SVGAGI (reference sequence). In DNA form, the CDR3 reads TGTGCCAGCATCCAGGGGGGCACTGAAGCTTTCTTT. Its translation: CASIQGGTEAFF.

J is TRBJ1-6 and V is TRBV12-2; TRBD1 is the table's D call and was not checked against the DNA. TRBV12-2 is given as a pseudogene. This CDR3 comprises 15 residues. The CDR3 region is CASRLGGLFHSPLHF. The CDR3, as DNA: TGTGCAAGTCGCTTAGGGGGGCTTTTTCATTCACCCCTCCACTTT.

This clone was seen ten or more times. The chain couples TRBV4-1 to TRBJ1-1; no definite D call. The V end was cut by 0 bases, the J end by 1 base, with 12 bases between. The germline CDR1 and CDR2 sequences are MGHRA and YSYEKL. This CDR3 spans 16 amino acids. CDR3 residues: CASSQDRSARNTEAFF. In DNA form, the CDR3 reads TGCGCCAGCAGCCAAGATCGTTCGGCTAGGAACACTGAAGCTTTCTTT.

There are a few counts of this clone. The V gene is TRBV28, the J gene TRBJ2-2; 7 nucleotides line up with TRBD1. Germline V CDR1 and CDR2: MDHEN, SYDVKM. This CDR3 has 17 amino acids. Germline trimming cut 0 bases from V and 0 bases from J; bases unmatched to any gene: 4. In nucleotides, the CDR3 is TGTGCCAGCAGTTTATGGTCGACAGGGCCGAACACCGGGGAGCTGTTTTTT. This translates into CASSLWSTGPNTGELFF.